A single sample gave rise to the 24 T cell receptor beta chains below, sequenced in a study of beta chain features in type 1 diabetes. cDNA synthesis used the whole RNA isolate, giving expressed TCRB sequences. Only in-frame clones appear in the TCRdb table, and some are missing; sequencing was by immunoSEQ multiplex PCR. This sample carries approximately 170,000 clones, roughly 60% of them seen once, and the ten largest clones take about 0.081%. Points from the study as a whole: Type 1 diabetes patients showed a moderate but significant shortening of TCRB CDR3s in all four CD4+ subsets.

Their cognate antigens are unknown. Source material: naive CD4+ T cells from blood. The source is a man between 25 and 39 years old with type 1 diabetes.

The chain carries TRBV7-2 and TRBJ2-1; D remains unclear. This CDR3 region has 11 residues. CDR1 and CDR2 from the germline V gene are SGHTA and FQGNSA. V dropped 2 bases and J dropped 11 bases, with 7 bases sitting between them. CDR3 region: CASSLNTQQFF. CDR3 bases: TGTGCCAGCAGCTTAAACACGCAGCAGTTCTTC. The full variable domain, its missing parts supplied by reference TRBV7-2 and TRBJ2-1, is GAGVSQSPSNKVTEKGKDVELRCDPISGHTALYWYRQSLGQGLEFLIYFQGNSAPDKSGLPSDRFSAERTGGSVSTLTIQRTQQEDSAVYLCASSLNTQQFFGPGTRLTVL.

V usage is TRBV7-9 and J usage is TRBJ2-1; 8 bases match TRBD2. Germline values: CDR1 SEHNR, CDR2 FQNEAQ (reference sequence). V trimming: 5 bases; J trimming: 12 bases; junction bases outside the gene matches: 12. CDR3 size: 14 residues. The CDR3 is CASSASGLENWQFF. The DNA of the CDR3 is TGTGCCAGCAGCGCCTCGGGACTAGAAAATTGGCAGTTCTTC.

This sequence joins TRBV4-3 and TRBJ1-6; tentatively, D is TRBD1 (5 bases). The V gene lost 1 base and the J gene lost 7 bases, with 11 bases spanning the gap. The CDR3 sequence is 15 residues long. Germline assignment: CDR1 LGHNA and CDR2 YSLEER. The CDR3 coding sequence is TGCGCCAGCAGCCAAGTCCGGGACGAGAATTCACCCCTCCACTTT. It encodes CASSQVRDENSPLHF.

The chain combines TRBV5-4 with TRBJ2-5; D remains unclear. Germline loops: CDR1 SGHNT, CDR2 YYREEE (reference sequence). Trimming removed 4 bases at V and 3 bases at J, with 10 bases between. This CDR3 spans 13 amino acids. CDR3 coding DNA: TGTGCCAGCAGCCGAAGTCCAGAAGAGACCCAGTACTTC. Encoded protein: CASSRSPEETQYF.

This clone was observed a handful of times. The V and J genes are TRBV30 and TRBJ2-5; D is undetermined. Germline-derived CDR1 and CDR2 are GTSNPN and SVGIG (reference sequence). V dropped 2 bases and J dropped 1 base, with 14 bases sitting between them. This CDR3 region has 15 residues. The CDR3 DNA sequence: TGTGCCTGGAGTTTGGGGTCGCTTTTCCAAGAGACCCAGTACTTC. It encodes CAWSLGSLFQETQYF.

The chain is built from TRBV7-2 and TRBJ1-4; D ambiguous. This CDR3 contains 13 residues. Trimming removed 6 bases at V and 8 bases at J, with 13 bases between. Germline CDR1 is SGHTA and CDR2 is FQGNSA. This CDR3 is CASRAGSGEKLFF. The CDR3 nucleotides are TGTGCCAGCAGAGCCGGGAGCGGAGAAAAACTGTTTTTT.

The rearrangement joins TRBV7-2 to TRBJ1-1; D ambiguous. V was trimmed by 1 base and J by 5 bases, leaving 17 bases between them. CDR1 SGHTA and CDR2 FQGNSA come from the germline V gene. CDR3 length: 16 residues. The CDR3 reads CASSLVRVEFWTEAFF. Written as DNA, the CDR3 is TGTGCCAGCAGCTTAGTAAGGGTGGAATTTTGGACTGAAGCTTTCTTT.

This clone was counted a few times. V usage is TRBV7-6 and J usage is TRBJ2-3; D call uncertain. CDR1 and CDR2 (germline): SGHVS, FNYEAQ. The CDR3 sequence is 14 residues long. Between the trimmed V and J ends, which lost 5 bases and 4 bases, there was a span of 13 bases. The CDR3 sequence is CASSRGPSADTQYF. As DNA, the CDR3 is TGTGCCAGCAGCCGAGGACCATCCGCAGATACGCAGTATTTT.

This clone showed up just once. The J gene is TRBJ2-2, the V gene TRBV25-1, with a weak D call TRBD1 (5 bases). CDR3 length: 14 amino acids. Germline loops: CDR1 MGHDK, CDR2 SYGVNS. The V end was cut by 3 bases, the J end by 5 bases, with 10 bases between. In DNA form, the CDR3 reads TGTGCCAGCAGTGATGACAGAGTGACCGGGGAGCTGTTTTTT. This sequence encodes CASSDDRVTGELFF.

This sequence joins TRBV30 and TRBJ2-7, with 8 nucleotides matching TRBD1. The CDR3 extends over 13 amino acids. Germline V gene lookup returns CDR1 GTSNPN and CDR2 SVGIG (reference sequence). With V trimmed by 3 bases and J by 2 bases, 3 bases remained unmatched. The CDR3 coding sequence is TGTGCCTGGAGGCCGGGACAGGCCTACGAGCAGTACTTC. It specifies CAWRPGQAYEQYF.

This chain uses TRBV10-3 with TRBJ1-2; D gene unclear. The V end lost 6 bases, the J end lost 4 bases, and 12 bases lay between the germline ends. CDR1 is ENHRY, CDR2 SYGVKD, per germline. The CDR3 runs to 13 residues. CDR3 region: CAISPDQTYGYTF. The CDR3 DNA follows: TGTGCCATCAGCCCGGACCAGACCTATGGCTACACCTTC.

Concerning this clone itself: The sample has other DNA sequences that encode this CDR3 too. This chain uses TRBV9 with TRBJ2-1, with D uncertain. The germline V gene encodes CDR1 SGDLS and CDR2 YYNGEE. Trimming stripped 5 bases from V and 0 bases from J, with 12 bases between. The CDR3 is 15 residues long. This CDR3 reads CASSLDGSSYNEQFF. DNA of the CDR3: TGTGCCAGCAGTTTGGACGGTAGCTCCTACAATGAGCAGTTCTTC.

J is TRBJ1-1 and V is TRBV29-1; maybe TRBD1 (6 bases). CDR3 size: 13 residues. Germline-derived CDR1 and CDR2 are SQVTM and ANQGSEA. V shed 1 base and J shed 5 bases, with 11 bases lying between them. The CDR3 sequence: CSVEVYRETEAFF. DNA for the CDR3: TGCAGCGTTGAAGTGTACAGGGAAACTGAAGCTTTCTTT.

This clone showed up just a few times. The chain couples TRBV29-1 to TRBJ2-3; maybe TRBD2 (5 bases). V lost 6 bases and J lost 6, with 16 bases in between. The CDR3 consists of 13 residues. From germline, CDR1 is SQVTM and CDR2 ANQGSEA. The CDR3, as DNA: TGCAGCGTAGACCCTTCCGGGGTTGATACGCAGTATTTT. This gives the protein CSVDPSGVDTQYF.

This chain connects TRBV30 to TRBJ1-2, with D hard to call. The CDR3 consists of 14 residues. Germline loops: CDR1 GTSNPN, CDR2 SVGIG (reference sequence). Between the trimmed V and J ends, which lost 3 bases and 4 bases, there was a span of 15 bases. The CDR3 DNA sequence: TGTGCCTGGAGCCGGGCCCCAAGGAGCTATGGCTACACCTTC. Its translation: CAWSRAPRSYGYTF.

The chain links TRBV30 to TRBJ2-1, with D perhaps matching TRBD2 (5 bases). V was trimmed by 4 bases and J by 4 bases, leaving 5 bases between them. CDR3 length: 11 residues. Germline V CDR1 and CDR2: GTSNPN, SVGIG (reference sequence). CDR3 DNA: TGTGCCTGGACGGGATACAATGAGCAGTTCTTC. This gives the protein CAWTGYNEQFF.

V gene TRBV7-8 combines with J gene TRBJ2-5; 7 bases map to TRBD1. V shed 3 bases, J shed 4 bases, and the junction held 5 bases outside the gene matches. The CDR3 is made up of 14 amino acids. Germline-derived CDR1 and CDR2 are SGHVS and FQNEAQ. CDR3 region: CASSLRQGRETQYF. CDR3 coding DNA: TGTGCCAGCAGCTTGAGACAGGGAAGAGAGACCCAGTACTTC.

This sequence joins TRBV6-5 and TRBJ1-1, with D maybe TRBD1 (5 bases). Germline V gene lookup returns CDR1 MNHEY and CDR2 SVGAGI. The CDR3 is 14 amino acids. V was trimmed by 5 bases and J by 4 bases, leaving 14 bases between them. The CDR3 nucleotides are TGTGCCAGCAGTGTGCCCGGCAGGGCCACTGAAGCTTTCTTT. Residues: CASSVPGRATEAFF.

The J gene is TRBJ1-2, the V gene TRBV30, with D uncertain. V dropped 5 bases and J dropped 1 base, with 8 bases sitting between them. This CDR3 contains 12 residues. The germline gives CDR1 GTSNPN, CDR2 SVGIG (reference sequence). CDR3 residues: CAWLGFNYGYTF. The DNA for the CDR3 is TGTGCCTGGCTAGGATTTAACTATGGCTACACCTTC.

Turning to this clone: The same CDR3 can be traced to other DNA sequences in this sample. CDR3 DNA sequence: TGTGCCAGCAGCCCACCGGGACTAGCTAACAATGAGCAGTTCTTC. Translating it yields CASSPPGLANNEQFF. The V call is TRBV7-2, the J call TRBJ2-1; TRBD2 matches at 9 bases. The germline V gene has CDR1 SGHTA and CDR2 FQGNSA. The CDR3 contains 15 residues. After removal of 5 bases from V and 5 bases from J, the junction contained 7 bases not matched to a gene.

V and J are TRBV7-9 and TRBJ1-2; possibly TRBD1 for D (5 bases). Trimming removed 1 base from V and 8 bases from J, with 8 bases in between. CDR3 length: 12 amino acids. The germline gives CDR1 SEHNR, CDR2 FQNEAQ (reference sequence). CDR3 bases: TGTGCCAGCAGCTTAGTGGGACCCGGCTACACCTTC. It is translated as CASSLVGPGYTF.

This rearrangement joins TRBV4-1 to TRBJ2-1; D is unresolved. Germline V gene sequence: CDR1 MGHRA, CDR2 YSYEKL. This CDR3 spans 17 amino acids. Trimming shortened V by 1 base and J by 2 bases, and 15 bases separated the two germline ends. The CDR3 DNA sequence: TGCGCCAGCAGCCAAGTGGTGAAGAAAAAGCCCTACAATGAGCAGTTCTTC. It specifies CASSQVVKKKPYNEQFF.

The CDR3 DNA follows: TGCAGCGTTGAAGATAGAGCCTATGGCTACACCTTC. This gives the protein CSVEDRAYGYTF. The gene calls are TRBV29-1 and TRBJ1-2; D gene unclear. V was trimmed by 0 bases and J by 4 bases, leaving 6 bases between them. From germline, CDR1 is SQVTM and CDR2 ANQGSEA. The CDR3 is made up of 12 amino acids.

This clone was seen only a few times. CDR3 amino acids: CASSYGTVRIEQFF. CDR3 nucleotides: TGTGCCAGCAGTTACGGGACAGTACGCATTGAGCAGTTCTTC. The V call is TRBV6-5, the J call TRBJ2-1; TRBD1 aligns across 7 bases. The CDR3 has 14 amino acids. Germline CDR1 reads MNHEY; CDR2 reads SVGAGI. V shed 2 bases, J shed 9 bases, and the junction held 7 bases outside the gene matches.